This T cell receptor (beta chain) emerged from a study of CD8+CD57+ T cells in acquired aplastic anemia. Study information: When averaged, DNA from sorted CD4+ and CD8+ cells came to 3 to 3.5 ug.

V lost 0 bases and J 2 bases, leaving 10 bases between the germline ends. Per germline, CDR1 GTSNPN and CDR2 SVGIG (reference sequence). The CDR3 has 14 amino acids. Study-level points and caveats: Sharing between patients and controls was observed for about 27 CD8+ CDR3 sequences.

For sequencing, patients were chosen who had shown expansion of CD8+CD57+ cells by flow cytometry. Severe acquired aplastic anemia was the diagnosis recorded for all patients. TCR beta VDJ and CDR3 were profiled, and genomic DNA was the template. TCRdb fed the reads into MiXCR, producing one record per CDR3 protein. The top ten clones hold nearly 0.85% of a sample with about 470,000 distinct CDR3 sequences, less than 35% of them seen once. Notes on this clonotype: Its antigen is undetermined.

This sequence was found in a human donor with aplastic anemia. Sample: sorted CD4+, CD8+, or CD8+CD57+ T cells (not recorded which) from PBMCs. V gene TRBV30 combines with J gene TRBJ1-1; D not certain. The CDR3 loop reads CAWSVDLGNTEAFF. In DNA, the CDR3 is TGTGCCTGGAGTGTCGACCTGGGAAACACTGAAGCTTTCTTT.